Presented here are 2 T cell receptor beta chains from one specimen sequenced in a study of T cell responses to AZD1222 COVID-19 vaccine. TCRdb's table, derived via immunoSEQ multiplex PCR, lists solely in-frame clones and lacks some. The sample consists of 150,000 to 250,000 clones, approximately 90% of them appearing once. The starting material was peripheral blood, obtained 28 days after the second AZD1222 dose. These receptors were obtained from an adult who received the AZD1222 COVID-19 vaccine.

The V call is TRBV5-1, the J call TRBJ2-2; D gene ambiguous. Germline CDR1 reads SGHRS; CDR2 reads YFSETQ. V was clipped by 4 bases and J by 5 bases, with 3 bases between them. The CDR3 totals 11 residues. The CDR3 DNA is TGCGCCAGCAGCGGAACCGGGGAGCTGTTTTTT. It yields the protein CASSGTGELFF.

The rearrangement uses TRBV7-9 and TRBJ1-1; the D is unclear. Trimming stripped 4 bases from V and 0 bases from J, with 6 bases between. The CDR3 is 13 residues long. Per the germline V gene, CDR1 is SEHNR and CDR2 is FQNEAQ (reference sequence). CDR3 protein: CASSSGVNTEAFF. The CDR3 DNA sequence: TGTGCCAGCAGCTCGGGAGTGAACACTGAAGCTTTCTTT.